These 9 T cell receptor beta chains were all obtained from the same sample, sequenced in a study of shared clonotypes between healthy human individuals. Profiled with immunoSEQ multiplex PCR; TCRdb holds only in-frame clones, not every one. The sample yields a few hundred thousand clones, over 60% seen once. Specimen: memory CD4+ T cells sorted from blood. Subset given: CD45RA-negative fraction. Every receptor here comes from a man aged 30-40 years in good health.

The J gene is TRBJ2-1, the V gene TRBV27, with 12 bases identical to TRBD2. V gave up 2 bases and J gave up 9 bases; unmatched junction bases: 5. Germline V gene sequence: CDR1 MNHEY, CDR2 SMNVEV (reference sequence). This CDR3 region has 15 residues. The CDR3 sequence is CASSLRALAGGEQFF. Here the CDR3 DNA reads TGTGCCAGCAGTTTAAGGGCACTAGCGGGAGGTGAGCAGTTCTTC.

This clone was seen only once. The chain carries TRBV7-2 and TRBJ1-1; the D is unclear. The CDR3 consists of 14 residues. Trimming stripped 3 bases from V and 2 bases from J, with 10 bases between. CDR1 and CDR2 (germline): SGHTA, FQGNSA. This CDR3 reads CASSFRLGNTEAFF. CDR3 coding DNA: TGTGCCAGCAGCTTCCGGTTGGGAAACACTGAAGCTTTCTTT.

In DNA, the CDR3 is TGTGCCAGCAGCTACGGGACTAGCCGGATGGATACGCAGTATTTT. Translation gives CASSYGTSRMDTQYF. This chain connects TRBV7-2 to TRBJ2-3; 9 nucleotides align to TRBD2. CDR3 length equals 15 residues. Trimming at V came to 4 bases and at J to 6 bases, leaving 8 bases not matched to a gene. Germline loops: CDR1 SGHTA, CDR2 FQGNSA.

This chain joins TRBV27 and TRBJ2-3, with 11 nucleotides matching TRBD2. Germline loops: CDR1 MNHEY, CDR2 SMNVEV (reference sequence). This CDR3 region has 16 residues. The V gene end was trimmed by 5 bases and the J gene end by 4 bases; junction bases not matched to a gene: 8. This CDR3 reads CASSTQTSGAPDTQYF. CDR3 nucleotides: TGTGCCAGCAGTACACAGACTAGCGGGGCCCCAGATACGCAGTATTTT.

V and J are TRBV5-1 and TRBJ1-2; 7 bases map to TRBD1. Germline lookup yields CDR1 SGHRS and CDR2 YFSETQ. The CDR3 totals 14 residues. V was pared by 5 bases and J by 9 bases, with 13 bases of the junction left unmatched. The CDR3 nucleotides read TGCGCCAGCAGTACCGGGACAGACCTCTTTAGCTACACCTTC. Its protein is CASSTGTDLFSYTF.

The V call is TRBV5-1, the J call TRBJ1-1, with D perhaps TRBD1 (5 bases). Trimming stripped 2 bases from V and 0 bases from J, with 8 bases between. Germline V gene sequence: CDR1 SGHRS, CDR2 YFSETQ. The CDR3 loop spans 14 amino acids. CDR3 DNA sequence: TGCGCCAGCAGCTTCAGGGCGTTGAACACTGAAGCTTTCTTT. This gives the protein CASSFRALNTEAFF.

The chain is built from TRBV28 and TRBJ1-1; 7 positions agree with TRBD1. This CDR3 contains 14 residues. V was clipped by 8 bases and J by 5 bases; unmatched bases: 11. Germline V gives CDR1 MDHEN, CDR2 SYDVKM. CDR3 protein: CASRIDRVRTEAFF. CDR3 DNA: TGTGCCAGCCGGATCGACAGGGTACGGACTGAAGCTTTCTTT.

The chain employs TRBV6-1 and TRBJ2-3, with unresolved D. There are 15 residues in the CDR3. Germline assignment: CDR1 MNHNS and CDR2 SASEGT. Trimming took off 8 bases at V and 2 bases at J, with 17 bases between the two ends. In DNA, the CDR3 is TGTGCCAGCCGGTATGGGTTCCAAAACACAGATACGCAGTATTTT. This sequence encodes CASRYGFQNTDTQYF.

The chain recombines TRBV4-1 with TRBJ1-1; D perhaps matches TRBD1 (5 bases). V was pared by 6 bases and J by 5 bases, with 13 bases between. This CDR3 is built from 13 residues. Germline CDR1 reads MGHRA; CDR2 reads YSYEKL. For the CDR3, the DNA is TGCGCCAGCAGACAAACCGGGGGGACTGAAGCTTTCTTT. It specifies CASRQTGGTEAFF.